What follows are 14 T cell receptor beta chains derived from one specimen sequenced in a study of regulatory T cells in long-lasting Graves disease. The authors built TCR beta libraries using iRepertoire HTBI primers and Arm-PCR of CDR3 regions. TCRdb itself ran the multiplex PCR reads through MiXCR, one entry per CDR3 protein. In the table there are roughly 450,000 distinct CDR3 sequences, about 20% of which are singletons. Stated time point: persistent/refractory GD, antithyroid drugs over 5 years with positive TRAb. Making the TCR library involved RNA that had been extracted from PBMCs. The starting material was peripheral blood mononuclear cells (PBMCs), obtained when the disease was refractory, from a patient treated with antithyroid drugs. These receptors were obtained from a female donor with Graves disease.

The CDR3 DNA follows: TGCGCCAGCAGCCAGCTCGTGGACAGCAGCTATGGCTACACCTTC. It codes for CASSQLVDSSYGYTF. This chain connects TRBV4-1 to TRBJ1-2; maybe TRBD1 (6 bases). Between the trimmed V and J ends, which lost 3 bases and 4 bases, there was a span of 15 bases. The CDR3 is made up of 15 amino acids. The germline CDR1 and CDR2 sequences are MGHRA and YSYEKL.

The chain uses TRBV7-3 and TRBJ2-3; TRBD2 matches at 8 bases. Germline V gives CDR1 SGHTA, CDR2 FQGTGA. With 8 bases clipped from V and 2 bases from J, the junction kept 9 bases outside the gene matches. The CDR3 extends over 15 amino acids. CDR3 in DNA: TGTGCCAGCTCCCTAGCGGGTAGTCACACAGATACGCAGTATTTT. It yields the protein CASSLAGSHTDTQYF.

The rearrangement uses TRBV7-3 and TRBJ1-2, with 8 bases lining up with TRBD1. Losses at the gene ends were 5 bases for V and 7 bases for J; bases not matched to a gene: 6. CDR1 and CDR2 from the germline V gene are SGHTA and FQGTGA. This CDR3 spans 13 amino acids. The CDR3 DNA reads TGTGCCAGCAGCGGATACAGGGGGTTTGGCTACACCTTC. Amino acid sequence: CASSGYRGFGYTF.

The chain uses TRBV14 and TRBJ2-4; D is unclear. V gave up 1 base and J gave up 8 bases, with 9 bases separating them. CDR1 SGHDN and CDR2 FVKESK come from the germline V gene. The CDR3 is 13 amino acids. The CDR3 DNA reads TGTGCCAGCAGCCAAGGACCTGGAGACATTCAGTACTTC. It translates to CASSQGPGDIQYF.

This clonotype occurred many times. V is TRBV6-1 and J is TRBJ2-7; TRBD2 agrees at 7 bases. V lost 6 bases and J lost 4; bases outside the gene matches: 12. Germline lookup yields CDR1 MNHNS and CDR2 SASEGT. The CDR3 runs 15 residues. The CDR3 spells CASSPSGTPVYEQYF. CDR3 coding DNA: TGTGCCAGCAGCCCCAGCGGGACTCCCGTGTACGAGCAGTACTTC.

The chain has TRBV19 and TRBJ1-4, with D unresolved. The CDR3 extends over 13 amino acids. V was clipped by 5 bases and J by 6 bases, with 10 bases between them. From germline, CDR1 is LNHDA and CDR2 SQIVND (reference sequence). CDR3 DNA: TGTGCCAGTAGTTCTAACGATTATGAAAAACTGTTTTTT. Residues: CASSSNDYEKLFF.

The chain couples TRBV6-1 to TRBJ2-2; a possible D gene is TRBD2 (5 bases). Trimming removed 7 bases at V and 6 bases at J, with 18 bases between. CDR3 size: 15 residues. Germline assignment: CDR1 MNHNS and CDR2 SASEGT. The CDR3 loop reads CASTSGKGLAGELFF. The CDR3 region has the DNA TGTGCCAGCACCTCCGGGAAGGGCCTAGCCGGGGAGCTGTTTTTT.

The genes are TRBV13 and TRBJ2-1; tentative D call: TRBD1 (6 bases). In germline, CDR1 is PRHDT, CDR2 FYEKMQ (reference sequence). V lost 5 bases to trimming and J lost 6 bases, with 17 bases between them. The CDR3 runs 15 residues. The CDR3 region is CASSTRDTPVNEQFF. The CDR3 coding sequence is TGTGCCAGCAGCACCCGGGACACCCCCGTCAATGAGCAGTTCTTC.

This clonotype came up a few times. The chain combines TRBV6-4 with TRBJ1-1; 8 nucleotides align to TRBD1. Trimming at V came to 3 bases and at J to 3 bases, leaving 0 bases not matched to a gene. This CDR3 contains 13 residues. From germline, CDR1 is MRHNA and CDR2 SNTAGT. The CDR3 bases are TGTGCCAGCAGTGAACAGGGGGACACTGAAGCTTTCTTT. It encodes CASSEQGDTEAFF.

This clonotype was found many times. The chain recombines TRBV28 with TRBJ1-5; the D gene is possibly TRBD1 (5 bases). The CDR3 runs 15 residues. CDR1 and CDR2 (germline): MDHEN, SYDVKM. Trimming removed 1 base at V and 7 bases at J, with 14 bases between. As DNA, the CDR3 is TGTGCCAGCAGTTTATTAAGCCGGGGGGAGCAGCCCCAGCATTTT. Residues: CASSLLSRGEQPQHF.

This clonotype was counted between two and nine times. The rearrangement uses TRBV7-9 and TRBJ2-3; tentative D call: TRBD2 (5 bases). Trimming took 1 base from V and 1 from J, leaving 12 bases between them. CDR1 and CDR2 from the germline V gene are SEHNR and FQNEAQ (reference sequence). The CDR3 has 16 amino acids. The CDR3 protein is CASSLVRPGGTDTQYF. The CDR3 nucleotides read TGTGCCAGCAGCTTAGTCCGCCCCGGGGGCACAGATACGCAGTATTTT.

The chain is built from TRBV20-1 and TRBJ1-5, with D hard to call. This CDR3 contains 15 residues. Germline V gene sequence: CDR1 DFQATT, CDR2 SNEGSKA (reference sequence). The V end lost 0 bases, the J end lost 3 bases, and 12 bases lay between the germline ends. CDR3 protein: CSARESGLANQPQHF. CDR3 DNA sequence: TGCAGTGCTAGAGAAAGTGGGCTTGCCAATCAGCCCCAGCATTTT.

The chain links TRBV7-2 to TRBJ1-2; 8 bases agree with TRBD1. Per germline, CDR1 SGHTA and CDR2 FQGNSA. The trim removed 2 bases at V and 8 bases at J, leaving 7 bases unmatched. The CDR3 extends over 14 amino acids. In DNA form, the CDR3 reads TGTGCCAGCAGCTTACCCCCAGGGGGCCGGGGCTACACCTTC. It translates to CASSLPPGGRGYTF.

This clonotype appeared many times. The chain links TRBV20-1 to TRBJ1-2, with D uncertain. Germline CDR1 is DFQATT and CDR2 is SNEGSKA (reference sequence). This CDR3 is 9 amino acids long. CDR3 in DNA: TGCAGCGCGTCCTATGGCTACACCTTC. It is translated as CSASYGYTF.